These T cell receptor beta chains were read from a single sample in a study of patients and donors after allogeneic stem cell transplantation. A single record per CDR3 protein comes from TCRdb applying MiXCR to the RT-PCR reads. The data hold approximately 410,000 distinct CDR3 sequences, with more than 15% observed a single time. Sequencing was carried out using blood, either unsorted or a sorted T cell fraction (not recorded which). The receptors shown here come from a human donor who was either an allogeneic HSCT recipient or a stem cell or donor lymphocyte infusion donor (not recorded which). It is not recorded whose cells these are; they may come from a transplant donor. Each CDR3 is given with its conserved first and last residue. Each record gives: V gene, J gene, D gene, CDR3 length, clone size, CDR3 protein, CDR3 DNA. D genes are given only for firm matches. Clone sizes are given selectively: once, few, many, or a class where the clone is expanded.

TRBV20-1	TRBJ2-5	TRBD1	16	-	CSARGRGQGFVETQYF	TGCAGTGCTAGAGGAAGGGGACAGGGCTTCGTGGAGACCCAGTACTTC
TRBV30	TRBJ2-3	-	14	few	CAWSPLAGGDTQYF	TGTGCCTGGAGTCCACTGGCAGGTGGAGATACGCAGTATTTT
TRBV12-3/TRBV12-4	TRBJ1-5	TRBD1	16	few	CASSLRQGLGNQPQHF	TGTGCCAGCAGTTTAAGACAGGGCCTCGGCAATCAGCCCCAGCATTTT
TRBV6-5	TRBJ1-4	-	18	-	CASSYRVPGIATNEKLFF	TGTGCCAGCAGTTACAGGGTACCAGGGATTGCAACTAATGAAAAACTGTTTTTT
TRBV3-1	TRBJ2-2	-	12	-	CASSQGPGELFF	TGTGCCAGCAGCCAAGGCCCCGGGGAGCTGTTTTTT
TRBV24-1	TRBJ2-3	TRBD1	15	once	CATSDFGQGAIAQYF	TGTGCCACCAGTGATTTTGGGCAGGGGGCGATTGCGCAGTATTTT
TRBV24-1	TRBJ2-1	-	16	-	CATSDPTRQSYNEQFF	TGTGCCACCAGTGATCCCACGAGACAGTCCTACAATGAGCAGTTCTTC
TRBV6-1	TRBJ1-1	TRBD1	16	-	CASSEEWGQLETEAFF	TGTGCCAGCAGTGAAGAGTGGGGACAGCTCGAAACTGAAGCTTTCTTT
TRBV7-3	TRBJ2-7	-	12	-	CASSLSHYEQYF	TGTGCCAGCAGCTTAAGTCACTACGAGCAGTACTTC
TRBV5-1	TRBJ1-6	-	16	few	CASTSDGSSYNSPLHF	TGCGCCAGCACCTCGGATGGCAGCTCCTATAATTCACCCCTCCACTTT
TRBV11-3	TRBJ2-7	TRBD2	16	few	CASSEGTSGSAYEQYF	TGTGCCAGCAGCGAAGGGACTAGCGGGTCAGCCTACGAGCAGTACTTC
TRBV5-1	TRBJ1-1	TRBD1	15	-	CASSLLPGGGREAFF	TGCGCCAGCAGCTTGCTGCCAGGGGGCGGGAGAGAAGCTTTCTTT
TRBV3-1	TRBJ2-1	-	16	-	CASSQVGGGPGNEQFF	TGTGCCAGCAGCCAAGTTGGTGGGGGTCCGGGAAATGAGCAGTTCTTC
TRBV4-1	TRBJ2-7	-	15	-	CASSQEGWSSYEQYF	TGCGCCAGCAGCCAAGAGGGTTGGAGCTCCTACGAGCAGTACTTC
TRBV10-3	TRBJ2-7	-	15	few	CAISGRQGGIYEQYF	TGTGCCATCAGTGGCAGGCAGGGGGGCATTTACGAGCAGTACTTC
TRBV2	TRBJ2-2	-	14	-	CASMSGAGTGELFF	TGTGCCAGCATGTCGGGGGCCGGCACCGGGGAGCTGTTTTTT
TRBV12-3/TRBV12-4	TRBJ2-7	-	12	many	CASSPNRYEQYF	TGTGCCAGCAGTCCCAACAGATACGAGCAGTACTTC